This T cell receptor beta chain stems from a study of T-cell reconstitution after alpha-beta-depleted transplantation in children listed by TCRdb under 2016. About the study as a whole: The study quantitatively tracked T-cell immune reconstitution after TCRalphabeta/CD19-depleted allogeneic hematopoietic cell transplantation in children using TCR repertoire profiling.

A note on this clonotype: Which antigen it targets is not known. Nothing much larger sits one base from this clone, and base qualities are not available.

The CDR3 runs 15 residues from the cysteine to the phenylalanine. The kept DNA is CDR3 alone, 45 bases in frame from the first base. CDR1 is given as SGHVS and CDR2 as FNYEAQ, both from the germline V gene. V is clipped by 8 bases and J by 4 bases, and the sequence between their germline boundaries is 18 bases long. Library creation used PCR. The sequencer listed for this sample is Illumina HiSeq 2500. To normalize quantification of the TCRbeta repertoire, the TCR libraries were built with molecular barcoding that relied on unique molecular identifiers. TCRdb reworked the public reads: Q25 trimming with fastp, MiXCR clone assembly, productive beta chains retained. All rows with the same CDR3 protein become a single entry with the most common DNA and genes. This sample holds roughly 400,000 distinct CDR3 sequences; roughly 20% were observed only once. 3% to 4% of the sample belongs to the ten largest clones.

This sample comprised PBMCs from the stem cell graft donor, obtained from the stem cell graft. This clonotype was sampled from a human donor who donated a stem cell graft to a child with acute myeloid leukemia. The chain couples TRBV7-6 to TRBJ1-3; D gene: possibly TRBD1, on 5 matching bases. The CDR3 region: CASGPGMGDGNTIYF. The DNA sequence follows: TGTGCCAGCGGCCCCGGGATGGGGGACGGAAACACCATATATTTT.